This entry concerns a single TCR beta chain. The sample belongs to a study of blood T cell repertoires in COVID-19. Turning to the study itself: Sites in the United States, Italy and Spain provided acute and convalescent COVID-19 samples.

V gave up 4 bases and J gave up 5 bases, with 14 bases separating them. The CDR3 is made up of 15 amino acids. Germline V gives CDR1 SGHAT, CDR2 FQNNGV. As processed by the authors: From reference gene primer amplification, estimates of nucleated cell counts were derived. TCRdb's table, derived via immunoSEQ multiplex PCR, lists solely in-frame clones and lacks some. The DNA was the basis for D and trimming; V, J and clone size are from that table. Here the sample spans about 220,000 clones, around 83% being singletons. The TCR sequence derives from a man aged 45 to 65 who had recovered from COVID-19. This sequence joins TRBV11-2 and TRBJ2-2; D not resolved. Sequenced: peripheral blood. The CDR3 loop reads CASSSLYSGTGELFF. In DNA, the CDR3 is TGTGCCAGCAGCTCGCTATACTCCGGGACCGGGGAGCTGTTTTTT.